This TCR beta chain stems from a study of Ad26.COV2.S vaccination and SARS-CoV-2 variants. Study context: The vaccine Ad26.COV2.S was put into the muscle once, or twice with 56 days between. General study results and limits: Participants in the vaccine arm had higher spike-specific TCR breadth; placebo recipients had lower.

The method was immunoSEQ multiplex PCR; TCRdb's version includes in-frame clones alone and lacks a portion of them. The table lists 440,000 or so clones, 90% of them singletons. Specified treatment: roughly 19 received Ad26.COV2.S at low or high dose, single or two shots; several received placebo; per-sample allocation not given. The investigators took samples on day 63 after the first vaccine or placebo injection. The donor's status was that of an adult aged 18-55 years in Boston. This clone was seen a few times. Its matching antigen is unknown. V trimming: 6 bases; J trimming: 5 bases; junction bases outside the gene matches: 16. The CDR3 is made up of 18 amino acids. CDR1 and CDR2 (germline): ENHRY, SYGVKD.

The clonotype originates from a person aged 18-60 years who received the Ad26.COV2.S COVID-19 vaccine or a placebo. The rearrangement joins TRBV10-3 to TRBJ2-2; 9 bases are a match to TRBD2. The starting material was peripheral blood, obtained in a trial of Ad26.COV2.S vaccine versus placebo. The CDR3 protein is CAIRSPAGGHHGTGELFF. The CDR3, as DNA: TGTGCCATCAGGAGCCCAGCGGGAGGTCACCACGGGACCGGGGAGCTGTTTTTT.